This T cell receptor (beta chain) was profiled in a study of blood T cell repertoires in COVID-19. Across the whole study: The United States, Italy and Spain were the sources of the acute and convalescent COVID-19 samples. PBMCs, B-cell-depleted T cells, or T cells were the source of the cDNA or gDNA that made up the material.

Original processing notes: Amplification of reference gene primers provided the estimated nucleated cell counts. Only in-frame clones appear in the TCRdb table, and some are missing; sequencing was by immunoSEQ multiplex PCR. The DNA was the basis for D and trimming; V, J and clone size are from that table. The sample holds 200,000 to 250,000 clones, approximately 89% seen once. In this sample, this clone turned up once. Germline CDR1 is MDHEN and CDR2 is SYDVKM. Between the trimmed V and J ends, which lost 8 bases and 6 bases, there was a span of 16 bases. This CDR3 has 13 residues. The J gene is TRBJ1-1, the V gene TRBV28; D is perhaps TRBD1 (6 bases). This TCR derives from a woman aged 55-70 years who had recovered from COVID-19. Sample: peripheral blood. CDR3 sequence (DNA): TGTGCCAGCGTTATACAGGGTGTAGCTGAAGCTTTCTTT. Its translation is CASVIQGVAEAFF.